The T cell receptor (beta chain) described here comes from a study of early T cells in non-severe SARS-CoV-2 infection. TCRdb fed the 5' RACE reads into MiXCR, producing one record per CDR3 protein. The sample carries under 60,000 distinct CDR3 sequences, roughly 8% recorded once. The CDR3 consists of 18 residues. Trimming took 3 bases from V and 1 from J; bases not matched to a gene: 14. This clonotype occurred a few times. The sequenced sample consisted of whole blood. The receptor comes from an adult who was a healthcare worker with PCR-confirmed SARS-CoV-2 infection or an uninfected control (not recorded which). The chain combines TRBV12-3 or TRBV12-4 with TRBJ1-1, with 7 bases fitting TRBD1. DNA for the CDR3: TGTGCCAGCAGTTTTGGAGCTAGAAGGACAGGCCCGAACACTGAAGCTTTCTTT. Translating gives CASSFGARRTGPNTEAFF.